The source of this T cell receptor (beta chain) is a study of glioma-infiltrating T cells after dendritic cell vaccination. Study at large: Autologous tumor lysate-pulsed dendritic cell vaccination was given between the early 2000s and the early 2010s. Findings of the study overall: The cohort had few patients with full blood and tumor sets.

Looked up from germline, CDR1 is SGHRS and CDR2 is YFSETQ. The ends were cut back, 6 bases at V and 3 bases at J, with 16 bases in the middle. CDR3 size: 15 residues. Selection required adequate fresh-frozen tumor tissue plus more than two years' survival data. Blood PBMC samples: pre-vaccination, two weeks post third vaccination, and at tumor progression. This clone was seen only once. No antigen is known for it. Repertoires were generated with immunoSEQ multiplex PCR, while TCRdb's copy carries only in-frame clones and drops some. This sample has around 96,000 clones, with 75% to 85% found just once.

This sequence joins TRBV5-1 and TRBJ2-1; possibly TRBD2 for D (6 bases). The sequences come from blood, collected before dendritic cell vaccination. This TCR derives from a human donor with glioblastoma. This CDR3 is CASNLAEGFYNEQFF. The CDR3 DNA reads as TGCGCCAGCAACTTAGCGGAAGGGTTCTACAATGAGCAGTTCTTC.